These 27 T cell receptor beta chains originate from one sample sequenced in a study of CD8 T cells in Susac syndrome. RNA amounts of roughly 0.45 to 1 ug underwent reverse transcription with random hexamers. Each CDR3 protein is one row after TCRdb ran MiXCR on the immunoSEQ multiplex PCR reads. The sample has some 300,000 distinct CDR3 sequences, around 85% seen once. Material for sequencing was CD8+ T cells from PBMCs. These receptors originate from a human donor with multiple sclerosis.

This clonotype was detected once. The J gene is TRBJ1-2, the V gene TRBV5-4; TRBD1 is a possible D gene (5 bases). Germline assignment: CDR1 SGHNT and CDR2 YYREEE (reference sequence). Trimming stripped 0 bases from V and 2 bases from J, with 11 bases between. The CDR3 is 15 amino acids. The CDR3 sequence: CASSLVRDLNYGYTF. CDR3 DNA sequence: TGTGCCAGCAGCTTGGTCCGGGACCTAAACTATGGCTACACCTTC.

The CDR3 loop is CASSEGDTNQPQHF. In DNA form, the CDR3 reads TGTGCCAGCAGTGAGGGAGACACCAATCAGCCCCAGCATTTT. V is TRBV2 and J is TRBJ1-5; D not resolved. The germline V and J ends were trimmed by 3 bases and 3 bases, with 9 bases remaining between them. Per germline, CDR1 SNHLY and CDR2 FYNNEI. The CDR3 is made up of 14 amino acids.

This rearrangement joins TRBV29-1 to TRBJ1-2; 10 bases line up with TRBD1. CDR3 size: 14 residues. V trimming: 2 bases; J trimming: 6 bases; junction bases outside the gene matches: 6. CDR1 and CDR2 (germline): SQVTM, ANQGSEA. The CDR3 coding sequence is TGCAGCGTTGAACCTGGGACAGGGGCGGATGGCTACACCTTC. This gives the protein CSVEPGTGADGYTF.

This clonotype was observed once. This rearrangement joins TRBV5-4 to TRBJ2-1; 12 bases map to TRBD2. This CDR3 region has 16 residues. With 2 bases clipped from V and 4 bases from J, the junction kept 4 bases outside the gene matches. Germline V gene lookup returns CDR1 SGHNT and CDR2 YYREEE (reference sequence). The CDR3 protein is CASSFAGLAGYNEQFF. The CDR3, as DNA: TGTGCCAGCAGCTTCGCCGGACTAGCGGGGTACAATGAGCAGTTCTTC.

The CDR3 DNA is TGTGCCAGCAGTGTCGGAGTAAACACAGATACGCAGTATTTT. The encoded protein is CASSVGVNTDTQYF. The V gene is TRBV28, the J gene TRBJ2-3; D uncertain. The length of the CDR3 is 14 residues. CDR1 and CDR2 (germline): MDHEN, SYDVKM. Trimming cost V 5 bases and J 2 bases, with 11 bases left between them.

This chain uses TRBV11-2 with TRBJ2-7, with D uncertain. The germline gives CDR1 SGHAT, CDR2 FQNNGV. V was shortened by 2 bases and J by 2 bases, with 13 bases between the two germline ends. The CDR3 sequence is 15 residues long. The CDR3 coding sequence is TGTGCCAGCAGCTTAAGTCTCACGGGTACCTACGAGCAGTACTTC. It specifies CASSLSLTGTYEQYF.

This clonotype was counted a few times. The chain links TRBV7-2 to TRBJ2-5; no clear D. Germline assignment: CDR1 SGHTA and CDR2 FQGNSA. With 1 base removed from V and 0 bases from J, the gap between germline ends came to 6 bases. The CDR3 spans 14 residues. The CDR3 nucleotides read TGTGCCAGCAGCTTAGGCAGACACCAAGAGACCCAGTACTTC. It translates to CASSLGRHQETQYF. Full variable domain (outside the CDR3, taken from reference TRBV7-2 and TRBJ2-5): GAGVSQSPSNKVTEKGKDVELRCDPISGHTALYWYRQSLGQGLEFLIYFQGNSAPDKSGLPSDRFSAERTGGSVSTLTIQRTQQEDSAVYLCASSLGRHQETQYFGPGTRLLVL.

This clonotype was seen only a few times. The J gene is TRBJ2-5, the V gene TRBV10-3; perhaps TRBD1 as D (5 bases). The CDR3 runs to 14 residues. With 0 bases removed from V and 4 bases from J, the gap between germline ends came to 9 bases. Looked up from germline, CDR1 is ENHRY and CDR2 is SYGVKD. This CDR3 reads CAISESQGSETQYF. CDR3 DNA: TGTGCCATCAGTGAGTCGCAGGGTTCAGAGACCCAGTACTTC.

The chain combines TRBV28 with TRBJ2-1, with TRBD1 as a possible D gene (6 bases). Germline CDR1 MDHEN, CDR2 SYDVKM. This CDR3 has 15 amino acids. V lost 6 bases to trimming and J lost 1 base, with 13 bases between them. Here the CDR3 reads CASSRIRGSYNEQFF. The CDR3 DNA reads TGTGCCAGCAGCCGGATCAGGGGTTCCTACAATGAGCAGTTCTTC.

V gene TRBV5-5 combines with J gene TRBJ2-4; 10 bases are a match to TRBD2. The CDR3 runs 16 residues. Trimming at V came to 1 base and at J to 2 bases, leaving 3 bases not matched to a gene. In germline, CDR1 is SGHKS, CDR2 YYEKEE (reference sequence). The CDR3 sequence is CASSLILAGTKNIQYF. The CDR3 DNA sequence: TGTGCCAGCAGCTTGATACTAGCGGGGACCAAAAACATTCAGTACTTC.

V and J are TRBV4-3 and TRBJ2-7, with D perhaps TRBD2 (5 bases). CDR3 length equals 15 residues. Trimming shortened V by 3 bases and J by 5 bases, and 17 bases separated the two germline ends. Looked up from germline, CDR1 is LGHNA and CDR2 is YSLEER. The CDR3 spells CASSHRWAGGNEQYF. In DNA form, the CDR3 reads TGCGCCAGCAGCCACCGCTGGGCAGGAGGTAACGAGCAGTACTTC.

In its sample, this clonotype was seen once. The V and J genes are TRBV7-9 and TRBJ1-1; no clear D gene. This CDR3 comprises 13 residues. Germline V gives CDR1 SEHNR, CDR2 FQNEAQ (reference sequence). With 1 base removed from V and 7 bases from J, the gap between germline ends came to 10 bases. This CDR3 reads CASSLGEGIEAFF. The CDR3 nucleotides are TGTGCCAGCAGCTTAGGAGAAGGTATTGAAGCTTTCTTT.

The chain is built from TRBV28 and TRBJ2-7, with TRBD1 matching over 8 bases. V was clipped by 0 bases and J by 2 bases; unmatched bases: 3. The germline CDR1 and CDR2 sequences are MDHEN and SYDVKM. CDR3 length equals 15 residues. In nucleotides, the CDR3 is TGTGCCAGCAGTTTATGGGACAGGGACACCTACGAGCAGTACTTC. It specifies CASSLWDRDTYEQYF.

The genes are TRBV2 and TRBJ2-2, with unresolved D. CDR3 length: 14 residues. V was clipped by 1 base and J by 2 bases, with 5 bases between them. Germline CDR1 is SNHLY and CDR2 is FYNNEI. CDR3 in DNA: TGTGCCAGCAGTGAAGACGCCAACACCGGGGAGCTGTTTTTT. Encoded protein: CASSEDANTGELFF. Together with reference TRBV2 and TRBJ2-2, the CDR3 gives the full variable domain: EPEVTQTPSHQVTQMGQEVILRCVPISNHLYFYWYRQILGQKVEFLVSFYNNEISEKSEIFDDQFSVERPDGSNFTLKIRSTKLEDSAMYFCASSEDANTGELFFGEGSRLTVL.

The CDR3 loop is CASSLIRGQGGTDTQYF. The CDR3 DNA reads TGTGCCAGCAGTTTAATTCGCGGACAGGGGGGCACAGATACGCAGTATTTT. V gene TRBV27 combines with J gene TRBJ2-3; 10 nucleotides match TRBD1. The CDR3 is 17 amino acids. V was pared by 2 bases and J by 1 base, with 6 bases of the junction left unmatched. Germline CDR1 MNHEY, CDR2 SMNVEV (reference sequence).

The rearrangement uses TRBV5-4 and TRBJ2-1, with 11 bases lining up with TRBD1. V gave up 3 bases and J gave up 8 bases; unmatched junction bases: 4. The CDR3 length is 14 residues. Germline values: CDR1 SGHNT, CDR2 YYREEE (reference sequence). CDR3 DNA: TGTGCCAGCAGCTACGGACAGGGGGCCTATGAGCAGTTCTTC. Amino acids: CASSYGQGAYEQFF. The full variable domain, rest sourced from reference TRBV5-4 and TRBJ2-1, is ETGVTQSPTHLIKTRGQQVTLRCSSQSGHNTVSWYQQALGQGPQFIFQYYREEENGRGNFPPRFSGLQFPNYSSELNVNALELDDSALYLCASSYGQGAYEQFFGPGTRLTVL.

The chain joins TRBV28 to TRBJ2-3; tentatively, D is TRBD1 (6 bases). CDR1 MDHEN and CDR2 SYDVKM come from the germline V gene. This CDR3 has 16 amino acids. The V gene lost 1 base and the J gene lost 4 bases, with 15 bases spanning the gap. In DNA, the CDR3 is TGTGCCAGCAGTTTATCTTGGGGGCCCGACGCAGATACGCAGTATTTT. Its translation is CASSLSWGPDADTQYF. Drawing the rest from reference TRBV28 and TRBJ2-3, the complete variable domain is DVKVTQSSRYLVKRTGEKVFLECVQDMDHENMFWYRQDPGLGLRLIYFSYDVKMKEKGDIPEGYSVSREKKERFSLILESASTNQTSMYLCASSLSWGPDADTQYFGPGTRLTVL.

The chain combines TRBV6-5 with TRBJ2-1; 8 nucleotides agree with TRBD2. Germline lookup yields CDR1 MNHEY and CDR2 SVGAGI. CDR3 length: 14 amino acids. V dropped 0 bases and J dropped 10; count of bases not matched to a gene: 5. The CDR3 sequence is CASSYSGLGVEQFF. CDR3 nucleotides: TGTGCCAGCAGTTACTCGGGACTAGGTGTAGAGCAGTTCTTC.

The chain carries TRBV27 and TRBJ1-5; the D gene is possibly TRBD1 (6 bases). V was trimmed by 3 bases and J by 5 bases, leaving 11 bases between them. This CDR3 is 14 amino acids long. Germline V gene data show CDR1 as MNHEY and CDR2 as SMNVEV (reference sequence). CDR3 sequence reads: CASSLQGPHQPQHF. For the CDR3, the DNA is TGTGCCAGCAGTTTGCAGGGGCCCCATCAGCCCCAGCATTTT.

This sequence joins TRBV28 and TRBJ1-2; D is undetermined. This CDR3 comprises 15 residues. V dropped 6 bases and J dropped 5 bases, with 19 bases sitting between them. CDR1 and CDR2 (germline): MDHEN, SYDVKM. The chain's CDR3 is CASRVLGQAGYGYTF. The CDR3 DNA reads TGTGCCAGCAGGGTCCTGGGTCAAGCTGGGTATGGCTACACCTTC.

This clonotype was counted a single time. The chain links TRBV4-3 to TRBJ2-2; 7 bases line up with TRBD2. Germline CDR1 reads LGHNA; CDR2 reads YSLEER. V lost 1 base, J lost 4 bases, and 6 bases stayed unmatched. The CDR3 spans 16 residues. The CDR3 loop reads CASSQVAGAPTGELFF. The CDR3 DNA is TGCGCCAGCAGCCAAGTGGCGGGAGCCCCCACCGGGGAGCTGTTTTTT.

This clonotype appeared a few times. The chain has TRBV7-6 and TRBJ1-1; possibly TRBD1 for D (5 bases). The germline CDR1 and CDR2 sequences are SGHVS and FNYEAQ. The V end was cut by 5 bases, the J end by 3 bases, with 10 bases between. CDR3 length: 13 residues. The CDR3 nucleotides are TGTGCCAGCAGCCCCGAGACAGACACTGAAGCTTTCTTT. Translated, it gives CASSPETDTEAFF. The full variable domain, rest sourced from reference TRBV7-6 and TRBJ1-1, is GAGVSQSPRYKVTKRGQDVALRCDPISGHVSLYWYRQALGQGPEFLTYFNYEAQQDKSGLPNDRFSAERPEGSISTLTIQRTEQRDSAMYRCASSPETDTEAFFGQGTRLTVV.

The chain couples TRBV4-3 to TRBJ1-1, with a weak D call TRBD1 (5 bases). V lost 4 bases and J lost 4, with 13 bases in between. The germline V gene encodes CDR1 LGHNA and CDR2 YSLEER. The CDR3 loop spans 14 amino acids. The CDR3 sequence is CASSLRQGPTEAFF. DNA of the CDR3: TGCGCCAGCAGCCTCCGCCAGGGACCCACTGAAGCTTTCTTT.

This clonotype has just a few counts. CDR3 DNA: TGTGCCAGCAGCTGGGGACAGGGTGGCGATAGCAATCAGCCCCAGCATTTT. Its translation: CASSWGQGGDSNQPQHF. The genes are TRBV7-6 and TRBJ1-5, with 9 bases aligning to TRBD1. After removal of 4 bases from V and 0 bases from J, the junction contained 7 bases not matched to a gene. The CDR3 extends over 17 amino acids. CDR1 and CDR2 from the germline V gene are SGHVS and FNYEAQ.

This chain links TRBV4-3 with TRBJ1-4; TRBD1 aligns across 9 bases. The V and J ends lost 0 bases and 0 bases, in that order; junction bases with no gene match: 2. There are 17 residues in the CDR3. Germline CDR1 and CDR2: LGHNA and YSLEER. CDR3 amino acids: CASSQEGQGPTNEKLFF. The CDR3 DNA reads TGCGCCAGCAGCCAAGAAGGACAGGGGCCAACTAATGAAAAACTGTTTTTT.

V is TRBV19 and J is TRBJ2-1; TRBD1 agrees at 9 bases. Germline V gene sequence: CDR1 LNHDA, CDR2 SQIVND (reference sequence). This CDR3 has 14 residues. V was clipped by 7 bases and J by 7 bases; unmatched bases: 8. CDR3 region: CASTPGQGRNEQFF. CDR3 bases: TGTGCCAGTACCCCAGGACAGGGGAGGAATGAGCAGTTCTTC. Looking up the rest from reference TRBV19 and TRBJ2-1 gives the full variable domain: DGGITQSPKYLFRKEGQNVTLSCEQNLNHDAMYWYRQDPGQGLRLIYYSQIVNDFQKGDIAEGYSVSREKKESFPLTVTSAQKNPTAFYLCASTPGQGRNEQFFGPGTRLTVL.

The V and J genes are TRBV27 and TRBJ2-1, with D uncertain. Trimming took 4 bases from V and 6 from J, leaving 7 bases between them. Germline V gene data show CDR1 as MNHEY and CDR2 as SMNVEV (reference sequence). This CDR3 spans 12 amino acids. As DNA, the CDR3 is TGTGCCAGCAGTTATGGCGCCAATGAGCAGTTCTTC. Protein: CASSYGANEQFF.